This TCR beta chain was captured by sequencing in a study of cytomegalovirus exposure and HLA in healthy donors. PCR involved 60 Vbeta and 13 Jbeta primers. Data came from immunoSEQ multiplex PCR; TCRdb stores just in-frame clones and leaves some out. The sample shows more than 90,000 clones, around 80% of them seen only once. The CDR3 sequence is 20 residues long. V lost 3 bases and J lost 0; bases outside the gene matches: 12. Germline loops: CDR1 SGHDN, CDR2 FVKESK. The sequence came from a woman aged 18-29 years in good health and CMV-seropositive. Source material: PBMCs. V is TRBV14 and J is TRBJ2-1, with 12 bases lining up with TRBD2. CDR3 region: CASSHLTRTSGTSSYNEQFF. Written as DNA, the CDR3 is TGTGCCAGCAGCCACTTGACTCGGACTAGCGGGACTAGCTCCTACAATGAGCAGTTCTTC.